This passage covers 22 T cell receptor beta chains from one sample sequenced in a study of vaccination and CD4 T cells after COVID-19. Their antigen targets remain unknown. The Oncomine TCR Beta short-read assay was what sequenced the DNA obtained from cultured CD4+ T cells. TCRdb reanalysed the PCR reads using MiXCR and keeps one entry per CDR3 protein. This table holds 7,600 or so distinct CDR3 sequences, roughly 60% found once. Treatment noted: roughly ten-day PBMC culture with coronavirus spike peptide pools or control peptides (ViraFEST assay). The sample taken for sequencing was CD4+ T cells from blood, cultured in vitro. The receptors were gathered from a human donor who had recovered from COVID-19.

For this clonotype: At one of its ends the junction is not consistent with the germline gene, which may arise from a read error. The V call is TRBV12-3 or TRBV12-4, the J call TRBJ1-1; tentatively, D is TRBD1 (6 bases). The CDR3 totals 14 residues. The CDR3 protein is CASSLDRRTTEAFF. In nucleotides, the CDR3 is TGTGCCAGCAGCTTAGACAGGCGAACCACTGAAGCTTTCTTT.

The V gene is TRBV5-4, the J gene TRBJ2-7; the match to TRBD1 covers 7 bases. Unmatched junction bases numbered 8, after V lost 2 bases and J lost 6 bases. CDR3 length: 14 amino acids. Germline assignment: CDR1 SGHNT and CDR2 YYREEE (reference sequence). The CDR3 sequence is CASSLQTGAGEQYF. For the CDR3, the DNA is TGTGCCAGCAGCTTACAAACAGGGGCTGGCGAGCAGTACTTC.

This chain connects TRBV6-1 to TRBJ1-2; weak D call: TRBD1 (6 bases). Trimming took off 7 bases at V and 8 bases at J, with 23 bases between the two ends. The CDR3 totals 15 residues. Germline V gene sequence: CDR1 MNHNS, CDR2 SASEGT. The CDR3, as DNA: TGTGCCAGCACCCGCTCGGACAGCTCCCTGGGGGGCTACACCTTC. Residues: CASTRSDSSLGGYTF.

The rearrangement links TRBV24-1 to TRBJ2-1; D may correspond to TRBD1 or TRBD2 (5 bases each). CDR1 is KGHDR, CDR2 SFDVKD, per germline. The CDR3 runs 16 residues. The V and J ends lost 3 bases and 6 bases respectively, with 17 bases between them. The CDR3 region has the DNA TGTGCCACCAGTGATACTGCCGGGACGAAACCCAATGAGCAGTTCTTC. Translation gives CATSDTAGTKPNEQFF.

This clonotype has just a few counts. The V gene is TRBV6-5, the J gene TRBJ1-2, with D possibly matching TRBD1 (5 bases). Trimming removed 0 bases at V and 8 bases at J, with 16 bases between. Germline lookup yields CDR1 MNHEY and CDR2 SVGAGI. The CDR3 loop spans 15 amino acids. CDR3 loop: CASSYSEGRGRGYTF. The CDR3 DNA reads TGTGCCAGCAGTTACTCCGAGGGACGGGGCAGGGGCTACACCTTC.

The chain uses TRBV28 and TRBJ1-1; TRBD1 matches 10 bases. Per germline, CDR1 MDHEN and CDR2 SYDVKM. The CDR3 extends over 14 amino acids. The junction had 4 bases not matched to a gene; V was cut back by 5 bases and J by 4 bases. The CDR3 sequence is CASSIGQGVTEAFF. CDR3 nucleotide sequence: TGTGCCAGCAGTATAGGACAGGGGGTCACTGAAGCTTTCTTT.

The V and J genes are TRBV5-4 and TRBJ1-1; D remains unclear. CDR1 and CDR2 from the germline V gene are SGHNT and YYREEE (reference sequence). Trimming removed 9 bases at V and 0 bases at J, with 6 bases between. The CDR3 runs 11 residues. CDR3 coding DNA: TGTGCCACCCGCTTGAACACTGAAGCTTTCTTT. Translated, it gives CATRLNTEAFF.

This clonotype was detected only a few times. This rearrangement joins TRBV11-3 to TRBJ1-1, with unresolved D. V lost 3 bases and J 9 bases, leaving 14 bases between the germline ends. The germline gives CDR1 SGHNT, CDR2 YENEEA. CDR3 length: 13 residues. CDR3 DNA: TGTGCCAGCAGCTTTACAAGACAAACTAAAGCTTTCTTT. Protein sequence: CASSFTRQTKAFF.

The V and J genes are TRBV19 and TRBJ2-3, with 9 bases that match TRBD1. This CDR3 is 14 amino acids long. After removal of 5 bases from V and 9 bases from J, the junction contained 9 bases not matched to a gene. CDR1 LNHDA and CDR2 SQIVND come from the germline V gene (reference sequence). The CDR3 loop is CASSANRGLETQYF. CDR3 coding DNA: TGTGCCAGTAGTGCCAACAGGGGGCTGGAGACGCAGTATTTT.

The chain joins TRBV11-2 to TRBJ1-6, with no clear D. Germline V gene data show CDR1 as SGHAT and CDR2 as FQNNGV. V was cut by 4 bases and J by 8 bases, with 21 bases left in between. The CDR3 loop spans 17 amino acids. CDR3: CASSSPDRGSYDSPLHF. The CDR3 region has the DNA TGTGCCAGCAGCTCCCCCGACCGGGGTTCGTATGATTCACCCCTCCACTTT.

A few counts support this clonotype. This rearrangement joins TRBV18 to TRBJ2-3, with 13 nucleotides matching TRBD2. The germline CDR1 and CDR2 sequences are KGHSH and LQKENI. The CDR3 totals 15 residues. V lost 2 bases and J lost 9; bases outside the gene matches: 5. CDR3 nucleotide sequence: TGTGCCAGCTCACCAGGACTAGCGGGAGTGAGAACGCAGTATTTT. It translates to CASSPGLAGVRTQYF.

This clonotype was picked up a small number of times. The rearrangement joins TRBV27 to TRBJ2-3; D may be TRBD1 (6 bases). With 7 bases removed from V and 8 bases from J, the gap between germline ends came to 19 bases. From germline, CDR1 is MNHEY and CDR2 SMNVEV (reference sequence). CDR3 length equals 14 residues. CDR3 nucleotide sequence: TGTGCCAGCATTCCTCTTGGGGGCCGCGGTACGCAGTATTTT. It translates to CASIPLGGRGTQYF.

In the case of this clonotype: At one end, the junction sequence differs from germline, possibly due to a read error. This sequence joins TRBV10-3 and TRBJ1-1, with D hard to call. The CDR3 consists of 13 residues. The germline gives CDR1 ENHRY, CDR2 SYGVKD. The CDR3 is CAISEHKNTGAFF. CDR3 DNA sequence: TGTGCCATCAGTGAACATAAGAACACTGGAGCTTTCTTT.

V and J are TRBV12-5 and TRBJ1-1; 8 bases fit TRBD1. The germline V gene encodes CDR1 LGHNT and CDR2 FRNRAP. This CDR3 region has 19 residues. V was pared by 5 bases and J by 0 bases, with 17 bases of the junction left unmatched. CDR3 coding DNA: TGTGCTAGTGGTCGAATAACATACAGGGGGTACCTCATGAACACTGAAGCTTTCTTT. Its translation: CASGRITYRGYLMNTEAFF.

This clonotype was picked up a small number of times. The rearrangement links TRBV6-5 to TRBJ1-1; a possible D gene is TRBD1 (5 bases). Germline V gene lookup returns CDR1 MNHEY and CDR2 SVGAGI. This CDR3 contains 14 residues. The ends were cut back, 4 bases at V and 1 base at J, with 10 bases in the middle. The CDR3 here is CASSSSQGNTEAFF. The CDR3 nucleotides read TGTGCCAGCAGTTCCTCTCAGGGGAACACTGAAGCTTTCTTT.

A few counts support this clonotype. The CDR3 spells CASSLMEGRATDTQYF. In DNA form, the CDR3 reads TGTGCCAGCAGCTTAATGGAAGGGAGGGCCACAGATACGCAGTATTTT. The genes are TRBV7-9 and TRBJ2-3; TRBD2 matches 7 bases. V was pared by 2 bases and J by 2 bases, with 7 bases of the junction left unmatched. Germline-derived CDR1 and CDR2 are SEHNR and FQNEAQ (reference sequence). The CDR3 sequence is 16 residues long. Full variable domain (outside the CDR3, taken from reference TRBV7-9 and TRBJ2-3): DTGVSQNPRHKITKRGQNVTFRCDPISEHNRLYWYRQTLGQGPEFLTYFQNEAQLEKSRLLSDRFSAERPKGSFSTLEIQRTEQGDSAMYLCASSLMEGRATDTQYFGPGTRLTVL.

A few counts support this clonotype. The gene calls are TRBV6-5 and TRBJ1-2, with D possibly TRBD1 on 6 matching bases. Germline CDR1 reads MNHEY; CDR2 reads SVGAGI. The germline V and J ends were trimmed by 0 bases and 5 bases, with 7 bases remaining between them. CDR3 length equals 13 residues. In nucleotides, the CDR3 is TGTGCCAGCAGTTACTCGACAGGTTATGGCTACACCTTC. Translating it yields CASSYSTGYGYTF.

A few counts support this clonotype. The chain has TRBV27 and TRBJ2-3; 15 positions agree with TRBD2. The germline CDR1 and CDR2 sequences are MNHEY and SMNVEV (reference sequence). The CDR3 sequence is 17 residues long. The CDR3 DNA is TGTGCTAGGACTAGCGGGAGGGGGATTCTAGTTGCGGATACGCAGTATTTT. Translating gives CARTSGRGILVADTQYF.

The chain combines TRBV2 with TRBJ2-3; TRBD2 aligns across 14 bases. The CDR3 runs to 17 residues. Trimming removed 6 bases from V and 3 bases from J; junction bases left unmatched: 8. CDR1 SNHLY and CDR2 FYNNEI come from the germline V gene. CDR3 amino acids: CASSEGLAGDRTDTQYF. CDR3 nucleotides: TGTGCCAGCAGCGAGGGACTAGCGGGGGACAGGACAGATACGCAGTATTTT.

The chain is built from TRBV27 and TRBJ2-3; tentative D call: TRBD1 (7 bases). Germline lookup yields CDR1 MNHEY and CDR2 SMNVEV (reference sequence). V dropped 4 bases and J dropped 0 bases, with 14 bases sitting between them. The CDR3 runs 16 residues. In nucleotides, the CDR3 is TGTGCCAGCAGTTCCAGGGGGGCTCAGAGCACAGATACGCAGTATTTT. This translates into CASSSRGAQSTDTQYF.

V is TRBV19 and J is TRBJ2-1; 7 nucleotides match TRBD2. The CDR3 is 14 residues long. In germline, CDR1 is LNHDA, CDR2 SQIVND (reference sequence). V lost 6 bases, J lost 1 base, and 3 bases stayed unmatched. CDR3 amino acids: CASRHGGSYNEQFF. The CDR3, as DNA: TGTGCCAGTAGGCACGGGGGGTCCTACAATGAGCAGTTCTTC.

The V call is TRBV5-4, the J call TRBJ1-2, with 8 bases matching TRBD1. CDR3 length: 15 residues. With V trimmed by 2 bases and J by 7 bases, 10 bases remained unmatched. From germline, CDR1 is SGHNT and CDR2 YYREEE (reference sequence). The CDR3 sequence is CASSFAGTGTTGYTF. CDR3 DNA: TGTGCCAGCAGCTTCGCCGGGACAGGAACTACTGGCTACACCTTC.